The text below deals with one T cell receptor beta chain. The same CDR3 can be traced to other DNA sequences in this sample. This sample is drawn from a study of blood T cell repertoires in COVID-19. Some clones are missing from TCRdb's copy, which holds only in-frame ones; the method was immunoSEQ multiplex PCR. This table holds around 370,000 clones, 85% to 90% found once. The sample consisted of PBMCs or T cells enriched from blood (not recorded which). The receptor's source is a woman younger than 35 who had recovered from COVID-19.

CDR3 sequence reads: CASSMGLNTGELFF. In DNA, the CDR3 is TGTGCCAGTAGTATGGGGCTCAACACCGGGGAGCTGTTTTTT. The chain has TRBV19 and TRBJ2-2; D possibly corresponds to TRBD1 (5 bases). Germline V gives CDR1 LNHDA, CDR2 SQIVND (reference sequence). The CDR3 is 14 residues long. V lost 3 bases to trimming and J lost 2 bases, with 7 bases between them.